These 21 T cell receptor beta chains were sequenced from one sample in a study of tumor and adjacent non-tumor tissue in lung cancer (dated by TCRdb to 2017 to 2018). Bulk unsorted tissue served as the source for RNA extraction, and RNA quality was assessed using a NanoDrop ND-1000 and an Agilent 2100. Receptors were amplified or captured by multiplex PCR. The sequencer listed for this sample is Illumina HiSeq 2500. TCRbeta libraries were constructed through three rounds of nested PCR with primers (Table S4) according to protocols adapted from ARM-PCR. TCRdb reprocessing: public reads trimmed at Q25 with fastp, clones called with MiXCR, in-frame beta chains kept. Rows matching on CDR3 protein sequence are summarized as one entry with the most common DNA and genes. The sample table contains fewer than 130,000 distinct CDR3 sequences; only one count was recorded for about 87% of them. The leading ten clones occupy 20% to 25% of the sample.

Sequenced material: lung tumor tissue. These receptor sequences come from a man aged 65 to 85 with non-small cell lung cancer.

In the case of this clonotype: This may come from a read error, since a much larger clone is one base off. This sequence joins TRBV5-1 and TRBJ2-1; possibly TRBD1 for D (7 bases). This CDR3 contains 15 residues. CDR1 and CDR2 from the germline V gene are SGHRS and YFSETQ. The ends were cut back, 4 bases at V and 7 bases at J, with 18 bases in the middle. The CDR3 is CASSPGGTEVNEQFF. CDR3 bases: TGCGCCAGCAGCCCAGGCGGGACAGAGGTAAATGAGCAGTTCTTC.

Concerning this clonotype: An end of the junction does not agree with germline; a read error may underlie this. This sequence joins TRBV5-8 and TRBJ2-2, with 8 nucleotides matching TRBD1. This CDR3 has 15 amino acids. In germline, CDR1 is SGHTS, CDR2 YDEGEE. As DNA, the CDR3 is TGTGTCAGCAGCGTCTCCAGGGGGCCCACCGGGGAGCTGTTATTT. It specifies CVSSVSRGPTGELLF.

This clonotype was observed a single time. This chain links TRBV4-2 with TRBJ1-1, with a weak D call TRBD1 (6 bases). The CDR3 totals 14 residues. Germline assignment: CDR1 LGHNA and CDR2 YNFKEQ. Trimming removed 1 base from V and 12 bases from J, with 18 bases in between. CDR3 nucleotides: TGTGCCAGCAGCCAAGTTATTGGGGGCACTGAGACTTTCTTT. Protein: CASSQVIGGTETFF.

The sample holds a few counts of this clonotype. The CDR3 coding sequence is TGTGCCAGCAGCTTGGATCCCACGGGGGGCAAGGCTGAGCAGTTCTTC. Protein product: CASSLDPTGGKAEQFF. The V call is TRBV11-3, the J call TRBJ2-1; possibly TRBD2 for D (7 bases). The CDR3 extends over 16 amino acids. V was cut by 3 bases and J by 9 bases, with 21 bases left in between. CDR1 is SGHNT and CDR2 is YENEEA in the germline V gene.

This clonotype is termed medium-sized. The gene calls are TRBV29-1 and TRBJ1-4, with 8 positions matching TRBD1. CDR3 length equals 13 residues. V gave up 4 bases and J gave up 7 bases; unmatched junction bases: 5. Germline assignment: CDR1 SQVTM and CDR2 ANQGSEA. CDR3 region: CSVGQGSGEKLFF. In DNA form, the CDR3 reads TGCAGCGTTGGACAGGGGAGCGGTGAAAAACTGTTTTTT. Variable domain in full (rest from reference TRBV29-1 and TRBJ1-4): SAVISQKPSRDICQRGTSLTIQCQVDSQVTMMFWYRQQPGQSLTLIATANQGSEATYESGFVIDKFPISRPNLTFSTLTVSNMSPEDSSIYLCSVGQGSGEKLFFGSGTQLSVL.

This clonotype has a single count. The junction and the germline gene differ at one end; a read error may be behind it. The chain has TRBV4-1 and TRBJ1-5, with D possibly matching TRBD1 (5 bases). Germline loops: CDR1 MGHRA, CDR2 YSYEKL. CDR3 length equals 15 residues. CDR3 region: CVSSQGPRGNQPQHF. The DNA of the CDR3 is TGCGTCAGCAGCCAGGGACCCCGTGGCAATCAGCCCCAGCATTTT.

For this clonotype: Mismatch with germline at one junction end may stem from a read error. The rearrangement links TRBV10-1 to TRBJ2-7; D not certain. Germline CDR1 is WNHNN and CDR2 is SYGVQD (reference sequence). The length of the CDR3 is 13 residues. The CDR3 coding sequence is TGCGCCAGCAGTGTATCGTGTGTCTACGAGGAGTACTTC. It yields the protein CASSVSCVYEEYF.

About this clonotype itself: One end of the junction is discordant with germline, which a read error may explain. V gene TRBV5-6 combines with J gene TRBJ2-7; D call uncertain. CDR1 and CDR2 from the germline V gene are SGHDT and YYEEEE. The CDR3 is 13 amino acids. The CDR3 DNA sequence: TGTGCCAGCATCTTGGCGCGTCTCTACGAGCAATACTTC. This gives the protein CASILARLYEQYF.

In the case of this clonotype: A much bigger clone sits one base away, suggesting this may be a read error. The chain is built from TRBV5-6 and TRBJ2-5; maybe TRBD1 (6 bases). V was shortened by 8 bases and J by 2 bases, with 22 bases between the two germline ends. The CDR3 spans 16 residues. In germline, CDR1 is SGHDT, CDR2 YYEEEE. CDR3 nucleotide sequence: TGTGCCAGGAGACGAGAGACAGGAGTAGAGCAAGAGACCCAGTACTTC. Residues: CARRRETGVEQETQYF. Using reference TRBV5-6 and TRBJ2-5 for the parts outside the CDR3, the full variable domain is DAGVTQSPTHLIKTRGQQVTLRCSPKSGHDTVSWYQQALGQGPQFIFQYYEEEERQRGNFPDRFSGHQFPNYSSELNVNALLLGDSALYLCARRRETGVEQETQYFGPGTRLLVL.

The CDR3 spells CSASDRGASRFSKDTQYF. As DNA, the CDR3 is TGCAGTGCTAGTGATCGGGGGGCCTCCAGATTTTCCAAGGATACGCAGTATTTT. The chain recombines TRBV20-1 with TRBJ2-3; D might be TRBD2 (7 bases). Germline loops: CDR1 DFQATT, CDR2 SNEGSKA (reference sequence). V was shortened by 3 bases and J by 6 bases, with 28 bases between the two germline ends. The CDR3 has 18 amino acids.

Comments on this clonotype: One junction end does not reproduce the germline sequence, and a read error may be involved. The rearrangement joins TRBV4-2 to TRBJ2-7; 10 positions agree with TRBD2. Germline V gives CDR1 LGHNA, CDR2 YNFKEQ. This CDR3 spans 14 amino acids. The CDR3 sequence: CPSSRAGGLREQYF. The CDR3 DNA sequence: TGTCCCAGCAGCCGAGCGGGAGGGCTCCGCGAGCAGTACTTC.

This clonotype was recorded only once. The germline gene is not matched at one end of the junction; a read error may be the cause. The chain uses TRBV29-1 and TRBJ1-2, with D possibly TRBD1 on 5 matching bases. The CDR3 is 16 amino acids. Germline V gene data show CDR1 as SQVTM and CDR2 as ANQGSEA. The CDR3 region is CGVVPCLSSGEDGYTF. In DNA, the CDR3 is TGCGGCGTTGTCCCCTGTCTATCCTCGGGGGAAGATGGCTACACCTTC.

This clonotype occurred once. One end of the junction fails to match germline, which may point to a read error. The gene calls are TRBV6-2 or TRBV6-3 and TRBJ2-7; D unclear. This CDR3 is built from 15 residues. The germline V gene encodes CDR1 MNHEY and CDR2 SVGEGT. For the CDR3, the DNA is TGTGACAGCAGCTGCCGCCAAGCGAGCTCCTACGAGCAGTACTTC. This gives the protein CDSSCRQASSYEQYF.

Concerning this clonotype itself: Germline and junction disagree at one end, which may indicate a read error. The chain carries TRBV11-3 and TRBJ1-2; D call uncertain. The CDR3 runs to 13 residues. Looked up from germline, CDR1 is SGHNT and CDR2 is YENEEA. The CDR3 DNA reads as TGTGTCAGCATCTTACTTATGGGTTATGGCTACACCTTC. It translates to CVSILLMGYGYTF.

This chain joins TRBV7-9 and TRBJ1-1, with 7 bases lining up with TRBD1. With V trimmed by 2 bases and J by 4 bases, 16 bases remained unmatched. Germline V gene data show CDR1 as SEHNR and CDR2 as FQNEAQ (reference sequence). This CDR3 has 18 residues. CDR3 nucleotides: TGTGCCAGCAGCTTAACCCGACAGGAGGGGGCAAATATCACTGAAGCTTTCTTT. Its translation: CASSLTRQEGANITEAFF.

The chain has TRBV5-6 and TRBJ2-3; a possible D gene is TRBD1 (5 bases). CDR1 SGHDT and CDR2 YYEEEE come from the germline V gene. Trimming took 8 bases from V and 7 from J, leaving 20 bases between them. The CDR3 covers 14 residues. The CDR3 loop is CASSYRLAGNTQYF. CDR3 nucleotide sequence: TGTGCCAGTAGTTACAGGCTCGCCGGAAATACGCAGTATTTT.

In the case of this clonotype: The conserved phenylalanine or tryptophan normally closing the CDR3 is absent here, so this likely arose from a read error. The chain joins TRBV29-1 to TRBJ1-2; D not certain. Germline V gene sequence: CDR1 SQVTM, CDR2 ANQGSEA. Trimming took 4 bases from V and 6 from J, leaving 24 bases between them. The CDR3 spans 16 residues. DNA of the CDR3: TGCAGCGTTGTCCCCCTTCAATCCTCGGGAGAAGATGGCTACACCCTC. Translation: CSVVPLQSSGEDGYTL.

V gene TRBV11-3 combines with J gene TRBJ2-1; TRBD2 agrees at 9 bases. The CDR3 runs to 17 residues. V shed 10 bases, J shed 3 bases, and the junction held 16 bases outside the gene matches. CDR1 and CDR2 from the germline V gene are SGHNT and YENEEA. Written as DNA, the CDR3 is TGTGCCAATAGCCTCCTAGTGATTAGCGGGGGCTACAATGAGCAGTTCTTC. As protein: CANSLLVISGGYNEQFF. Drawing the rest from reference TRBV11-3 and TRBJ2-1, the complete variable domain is EAGVVQSPRYKIIEKKQPVAFWCNPISGHNTLYWYLQNLGQGPELLIRYENEEAVDDSQLPKDRFSAERLKGVDSTLKIQPAELGDSAVYLCANSLLVISGGYNEQFFGPGTRLTVL.

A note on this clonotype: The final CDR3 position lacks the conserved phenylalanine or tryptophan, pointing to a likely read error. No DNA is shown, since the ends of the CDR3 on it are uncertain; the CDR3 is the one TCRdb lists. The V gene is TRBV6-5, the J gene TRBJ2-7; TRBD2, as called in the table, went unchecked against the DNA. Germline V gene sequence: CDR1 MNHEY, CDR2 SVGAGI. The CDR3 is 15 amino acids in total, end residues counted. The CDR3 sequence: CAVGRRLPGSYEQNL.

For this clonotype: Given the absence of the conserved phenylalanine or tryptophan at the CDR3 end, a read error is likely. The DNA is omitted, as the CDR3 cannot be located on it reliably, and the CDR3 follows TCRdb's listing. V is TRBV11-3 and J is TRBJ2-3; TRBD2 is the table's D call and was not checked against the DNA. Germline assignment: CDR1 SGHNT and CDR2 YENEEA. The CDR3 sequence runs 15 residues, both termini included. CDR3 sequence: CASSPRLGATDTQYS.

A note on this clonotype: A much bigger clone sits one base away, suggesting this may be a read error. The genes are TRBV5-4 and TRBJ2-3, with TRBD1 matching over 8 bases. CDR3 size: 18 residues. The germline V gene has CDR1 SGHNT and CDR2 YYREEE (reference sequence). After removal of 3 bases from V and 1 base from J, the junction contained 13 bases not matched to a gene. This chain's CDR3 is CASSSGTGPQARTDTQYF. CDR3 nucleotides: TGTGCCAGCAGCTCGGGGACAGGTCCCCAGGCTCGCACAGATACGCAGTATTTT.